The 18 T cell receptor beta chains in this list originate from one sample, sequenced in a study of shared clonotypes between healthy human individuals. Method: immunoSEQ multiplex PCR; TCRdb's copy keeps in-frame clones and lacks some. The table lists over a million clones, 97% to 99% of them singletons. Sequenced sample: naive CD4+ T cells sorted from blood. Subset reported: CD45RA+ positively selected. The receptors derive from a man aged 25 to 45 in good health.

To note about this clone: The same CDR3 arises from other DNA sequences in this sample as well. V usage is TRBV19 and J usage is TRBJ2-7; no definite D call. Germline CDR1 is LNHDA and CDR2 is SQIVND (reference sequence). V was cut by 4 bases and J by 0 bases, with 4 bases left in between. The CDR3 length is 12 residues. Here the CDR3 DNA reads TGTGCCAGTAGTAGTCGCTCCTACGAGCAGTACTTC. Translation gives CASSSRSYEQYF. The full variable domain, rest sourced from reference TRBV19 and TRBJ2-7, is DGGITQSPKYLFRKEGQNVTLSCEQNLNHDAMYWYRQDPGQGLRLIYYSQIVNDFQKGDIAEGYSVSREKKESFPLTVTSAQKNPTAFYLCASSSRSYEQYFGPGTRLTVT.

The gene calls are TRBV18 and TRBJ2-2, with D unresolved. CDR1 and CDR2 from the germline V gene are KGHSH and LQKENI. CDR3 length: 14 amino acids. Trimming cost V 5 bases and J 2 bases, with 9 bases left between them. In DNA, the CDR3 is TGTGCCAGCTCAACAAACAGAAACACCGGGGAGCTGTTTTTT. Translated, it gives CASSTNRNTGELFF.

The genes are TRBV5-3 and TRBJ1-5; possible D gene TRBD1, 5 bases. TRBV5-3 is labeled an ORF, and its function is uncertain. The CDR3 is 16 residues long. Trimming cost V 0 bases and J 3 bases, with 13 bases left between them. As DNA, the CDR3 is TGTGCCAGAAGCTTGGCCGGGGGACGGTACAATCAGCCCCAGCATTTT. Encoded protein: CARSLAGGRYNQPQHF.

The chain uses TRBV9 and TRBJ2-1, with no clear D. Per germline, CDR1 SGDLS and CDR2 YYNGEE. Trimming took off 2 bases at V and 3 bases at J, with 6 bases between the two ends. This CDR3 has 13 amino acids. CDR3 in amino acids: CASSVEIYNEQFF. CDR3 DNA sequence: TGTGCCAGCAGCGTTGAGATCTACAATGAGCAGTTCTTC. Based on the CDR3 plus reference TRBV9 and TRBJ2-1, the full variable domain is DSGVTQTPKHLITATGQRVTLRCSPRSGDLSVYWYQQSLDQGLQFLIQYYNGEERAKGNILERFSAQQFPDLHSELNLSSLELGDSALYFCASSVEIYNEQFFGPGTRLTVL.

This chain's CDR3 is CSVARDEQFF. CDR3 sequence (DNA): TGCAGCGTGGCCAGAGATGAGCAGTTCTTC. This chain connects TRBV29-1 to TRBJ2-1; D is unclear. This CDR3 spans 10 amino acids. Per the germline V gene, CDR1 is SQVTM and CDR2 is ANQGSEA. Trimming pared 6 bases from V and 8 bases from J, leaving 8 bases between.

The chain links TRBV5-1 to TRBJ2-1; 8 nucleotides match TRBD1. The trim removed 5 bases at V and 8 bases at J, leaving 6 bases unmatched. CDR3 size: 13 residues. Germline values: CDR1 SGHRS, CDR2 YFSETQ. The CDR3 nucleotides read TGCGCCAGCAGGCAGGGGGCTGAGGATGAGCAGTTCTTC. It encodes CASRQGAEDEQFF.

The gene calls are TRBV5-1 and TRBJ2-1; 13 nucleotides match TRBD2. Germline assignment: CDR1 SGHRS and CDR2 YFSETQ. The J segment lost 6 bases and the V segment lost 2 bases, leaving 5 bases of the junction unmatched. This CDR3 contains 16 residues. The DNA for the CDR3 is TGCGCCAGCAGCTTAACTAGCGGGAGGGGCCCCAATGAGCAGTTCTTC. It codes for CASSLTSGRGPNEQFF.

The chain employs TRBV15 and TRBJ2-7; D could derive from TRBD1 or TRBD2 (5 bases each). The V gene's germline CDR1 is LNHNV and CDR2 YYDKDF (reference sequence). With 0 bases removed from V and 0 bases from J, the gap between germline ends came to 12 bases. This CDR3 is 16 amino acids long. The CDR3 protein is CATSRDEWGSSYEQYF. The CDR3 DNA reads as TGTGCCACCAGCAGAGATGAGTGGGGGAGCTCCTACGAGCAGTACTTC.

The rearrangement links TRBV15 to TRBJ2-7; 9 bases map to TRBD1. The length of the CDR3 is 15 residues. The junction had 14 bases not matched to a gene; V was cut back by 5 bases and J by 9 bases. Germline V CDR1 and CDR2: LNHNV, YYDKDF (reference sequence). In DNA, the CDR3 is TGTGCCACCAGCTCGCCTATGACAGGGGGTTTGCGGCAGTACTTC. Protein product: CATSSPMTGGLRQYF.

This clone was seen just once. The chain uses TRBV6-6 and TRBJ2-5; 11 nucleotides agree with TRBD2. V was pared by 4 bases and J by 7 bases, with 11 bases of the junction left unmatched. The CDR3 has 16 residues. Germline loops: CDR1 MNHNY, CDR2 SVGAGI (reference sequence). CDR3 residues: CASSSFLAGGTGTQYF. Written as DNA, the CDR3 is TGTGCCAGCAGTTCGTTCCTAGCGGGAGGCACCGGGACCCAGTACTTC.

V and J are TRBV27 and TRBJ2-3; 8 bases agree with TRBD2. J gave up 1 base and V 2 bases, and 2 bases lay outside the gene matches. Germline lookup yields CDR1 MNHEY and CDR2 SMNVEV (reference sequence). This CDR3 comprises 15 residues. CDR3 in amino acids: CASSLVTSGTDTQYF. As DNA, the CDR3 is TGTGCCAGCAGTTTAGTGACTAGCGGCACAGATACGCAGTATTTT.

A single count supports this clone. The rearrangement joins TRBV7-2 to TRBJ2-7; possibly TRBD1 for D (6 bases). The CDR3 has 14 amino acids. The V end was cut by 5 bases, the J end by 0 bases, with 11 bases between. CDR1 and CDR2 from the germline V gene are SGHTA and FQGNSA. CDR3 nucleotides: TGTGCCAGCAGCCCGACGACAGGCTCCTACGAGCAGTACTTC. Translation: CASSPTTGSYEQYF.

V usage is TRBV28 and J usage is TRBJ2-4; D is unresolved. There are 13 residues in the CDR3. CDR1 is MDHEN and CDR2 is SYDVKM in the germline V gene. V dropped 6 bases and J dropped 9 bases, with 15 bases sitting between them. CDR3 sequence: CASSLDAAGIQYF. The CDR3 DNA sequence: TGTGCCAGCAGCCTAGATGCCGCAGGCATTCAGTACTTC.

V gene TRBV28 combines with J gene TRBJ1-5, with D perhaps matching TRBD1 (6 bases). V gave up 6 bases and J gave up 6 bases, with 15 bases separating them. Per germline, CDR1 MDHEN and CDR2 SYDVKM. The CDR3 spans 14 residues. The CDR3 is CASSLGGAGQPQHF. Here the CDR3 DNA reads TGTGCCAGCAGCCTTGGGGGGGCCGGTCAGCCCCAGCATTTT.

CDR3 bases: TGCAGTGCTAGAGACGGCAGGGGAGCTTTCTTT. The encoded protein is CSARDGRGAFF. The chain carries TRBV20-1 and TRBJ1-1; a possible D gene is TRBD1 (6 bases). Germline values: CDR1 DFQATT, CDR2 SNEGSKA (reference sequence). CDR3 size: 11 residues. V lost 0 bases, J lost 10 bases, and 9 bases lay in between.

Comment on this clone: The sample carries other DNA sequences with the same CDR3. This sequence joins TRBV5-6 and TRBJ2-1; unclear D gene. The length of the CDR3 is 11 residues. Trimming cost V 2 bases and J 7 bases, with 4 bases left between them. Germline CDR1 and CDR2: SGHDT and YYEEEE. The CDR3 coding sequence is TGTGCCAGCAGCTTAAATAATGAGCAGTTCTTC. Translation gives CASSLNNEQFF.

This clone appeared a single time. The gene calls are TRBV5-1 and TRBJ2-1; weak D call: TRBD2 (5 bases). Per the germline V gene, CDR1 is SGHRS and CDR2 is YFSETQ. V was clipped by 7 bases and J by 0 bases, with 23 bases between them. The CDR3 sequence is 18 residues long. This chain's CDR3 is CASYSFGPRGSSYNEQFF. The CDR3, as DNA: TGCGCCAGCTACTCCTTCGGACCTCGGGGTAGCTCCTACAATGAGCAGTTCTTC.

This chain joins TRBV19 and TRBJ2-2; a possible D gene is TRBD2 (5 bases). There are 14 residues in the CDR3. V lost 7 bases, J lost 6 bases, and 15 bases lay in between. Per germline, CDR1 LNHDA and CDR2 SQIVND (reference sequence). CDR3 region: CASTEWEFAGELFF. CDR3 in DNA: TGTGCCAGTACTGAGTGGGAGTTCGCCGGGGAGCTGTTTTTT.